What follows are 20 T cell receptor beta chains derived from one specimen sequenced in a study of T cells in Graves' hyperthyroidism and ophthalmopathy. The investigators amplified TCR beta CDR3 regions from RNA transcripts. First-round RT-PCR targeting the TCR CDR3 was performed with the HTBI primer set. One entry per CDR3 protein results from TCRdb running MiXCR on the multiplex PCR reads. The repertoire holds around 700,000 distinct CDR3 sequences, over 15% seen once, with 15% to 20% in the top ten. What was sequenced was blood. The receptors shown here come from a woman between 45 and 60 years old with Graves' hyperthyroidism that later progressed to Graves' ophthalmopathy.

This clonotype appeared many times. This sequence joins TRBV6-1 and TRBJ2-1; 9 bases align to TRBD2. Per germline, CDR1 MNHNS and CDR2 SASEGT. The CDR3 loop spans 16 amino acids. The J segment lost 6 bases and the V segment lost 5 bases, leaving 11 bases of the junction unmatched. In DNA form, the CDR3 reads TGTGCCAGCAGTTATACAGGGCGGGGGGGGTCCAATGAGCAGTTCTTC. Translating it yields CASSYTGRGGSNEQFF.

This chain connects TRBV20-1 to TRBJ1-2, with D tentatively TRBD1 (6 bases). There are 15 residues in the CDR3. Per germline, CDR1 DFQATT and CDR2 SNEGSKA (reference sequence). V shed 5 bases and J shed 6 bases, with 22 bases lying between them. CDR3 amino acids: CSAPRLRGLLDGYTF. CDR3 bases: TGCAGTGCTCCACGGTTGCGGGGGCTATTGGATGGCTACACCTTC.

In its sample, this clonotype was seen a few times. CDR3 coding DNA: TGTGCCAGCAGAAACCAGCTTACTGGAAACACCATATATTTT. The encoded protein is CASRNQLTGNTIYF. The J gene is TRBJ1-3, the V gene TRBV7-9; D is unclear. The CDR3 sequence is 14 residues long. Trimming pared 6 bases from V and 2 bases from J, leaving 11 bases between. Germline V CDR1 and CDR2: SEHNR, FQNEAQ (reference sequence).

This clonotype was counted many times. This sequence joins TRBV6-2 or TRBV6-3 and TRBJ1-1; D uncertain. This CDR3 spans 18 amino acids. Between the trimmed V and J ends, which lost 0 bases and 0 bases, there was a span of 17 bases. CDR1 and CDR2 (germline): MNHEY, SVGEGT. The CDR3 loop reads CASSYSKGGPLMNTEAFF. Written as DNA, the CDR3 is TGTGCCAGCAGTTACTCGAAGGGCGGACCCCTCATGAACACTGAAGCTTTCTTT.

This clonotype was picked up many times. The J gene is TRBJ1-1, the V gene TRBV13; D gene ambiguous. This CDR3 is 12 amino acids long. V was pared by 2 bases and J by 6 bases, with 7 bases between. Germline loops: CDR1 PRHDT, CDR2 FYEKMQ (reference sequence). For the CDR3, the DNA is TGTGCCAGCAGCTTATTAGCTTCTGAAGCTTTCTTT. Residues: CASSLLASEAFF.

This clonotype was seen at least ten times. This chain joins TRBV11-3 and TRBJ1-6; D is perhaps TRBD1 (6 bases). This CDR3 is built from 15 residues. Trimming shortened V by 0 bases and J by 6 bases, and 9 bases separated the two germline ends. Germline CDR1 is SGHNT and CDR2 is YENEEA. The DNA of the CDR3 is TGTGCCAGCAGCTTAGAGGGACATCCTAATTCACCCCTCCACTTT. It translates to CASSLEGHPNSPLHF.

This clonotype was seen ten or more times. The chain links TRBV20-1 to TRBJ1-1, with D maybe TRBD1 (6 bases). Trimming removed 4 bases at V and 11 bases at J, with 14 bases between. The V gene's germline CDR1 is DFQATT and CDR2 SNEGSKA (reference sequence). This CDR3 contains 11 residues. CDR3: CSATSGTTAFF. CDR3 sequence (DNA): TGCAGTGCTACCTCCGGGACAACGGCTTTCTTT.

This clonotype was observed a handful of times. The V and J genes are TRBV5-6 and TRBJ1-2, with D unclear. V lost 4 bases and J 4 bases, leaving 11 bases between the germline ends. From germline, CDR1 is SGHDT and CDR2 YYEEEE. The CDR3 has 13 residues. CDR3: CASSPAMGYGYTF. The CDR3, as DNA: TGTGCCAGCAGCCCGGCGATGGGCTATGGCTACACCTTC.

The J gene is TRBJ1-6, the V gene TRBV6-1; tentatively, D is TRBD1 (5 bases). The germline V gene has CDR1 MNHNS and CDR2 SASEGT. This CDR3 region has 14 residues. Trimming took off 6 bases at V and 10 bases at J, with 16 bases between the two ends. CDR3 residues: CASRSQGASSPLHF. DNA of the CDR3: TGTGCCAGCAGATCCCAGGGTGCTTCCTCACCCCTCCACTTT.

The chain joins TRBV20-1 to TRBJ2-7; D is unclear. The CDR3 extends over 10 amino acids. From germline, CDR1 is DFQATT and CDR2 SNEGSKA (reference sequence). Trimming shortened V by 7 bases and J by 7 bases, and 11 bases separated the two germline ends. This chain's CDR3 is CSVAIPEQYF. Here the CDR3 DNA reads TGCAGTGTGGCCATACCGGAGCAGTACTTC.

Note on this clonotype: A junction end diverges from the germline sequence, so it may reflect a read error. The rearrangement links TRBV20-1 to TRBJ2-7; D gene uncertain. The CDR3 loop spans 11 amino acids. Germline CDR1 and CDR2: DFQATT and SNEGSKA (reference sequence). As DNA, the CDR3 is TGCAGTGCTAGGGAGACATTTGAGCGGTACTTC. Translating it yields CSARETFERYF.

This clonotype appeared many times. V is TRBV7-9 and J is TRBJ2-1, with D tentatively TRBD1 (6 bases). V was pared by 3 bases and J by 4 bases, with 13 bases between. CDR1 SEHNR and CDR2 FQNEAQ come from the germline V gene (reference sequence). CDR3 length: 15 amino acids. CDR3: CASSFTGGRYNEQFF. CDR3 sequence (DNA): TGTGCCAGCAGCTTTACTGGGGGCCGTTACAATGAGCAGTTCTTC.

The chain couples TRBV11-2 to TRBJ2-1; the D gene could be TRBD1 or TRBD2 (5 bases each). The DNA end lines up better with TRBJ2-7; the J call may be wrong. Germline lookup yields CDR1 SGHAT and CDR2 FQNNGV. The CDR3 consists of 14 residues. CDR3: CASSPGPTGNEQYF. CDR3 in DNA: TGTGCCAGCAGCCCGGGACCCACGGGGAATGAGCAGTACTTC.

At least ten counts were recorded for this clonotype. The CDR3 DNA is TGTGCCAGCAGCTTAGACCGGTATCAGCCCCAGCATTTT. It codes for CASSLDRYQPQHF. The chain couples TRBV11-2 to TRBJ1-5, with unresolved D. V lost 0 bases and J lost 5, with 5 bases in between. Germline CDR1 and CDR2: SGHAT and FQNNGV. The CDR3 consists of 13 residues. Combining the CDR3 with reference TRBV11-2 and TRBJ1-5 gives the whole variable domain EAGVAQSPRYKIIEKRQSVAFWCNPISGHATLYWYQQILGQGPKLLIQFQNNGVVDDSQLPKDRFSAERLKGVDSTLKIQPAKLEDSAVYLCASSLDRYQPQHFGDGTRLSIL.

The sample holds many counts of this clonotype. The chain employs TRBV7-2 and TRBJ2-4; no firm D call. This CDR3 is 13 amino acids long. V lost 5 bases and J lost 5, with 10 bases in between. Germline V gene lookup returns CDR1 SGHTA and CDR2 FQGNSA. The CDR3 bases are TGTGCCAGCAGCCTATCAAGGGAAAACATTCAGTACTTC. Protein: CASSLSRENIQYF.

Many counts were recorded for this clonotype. CDR3 region: CASSRQGDYEQYF. The CDR3 DNA follows: TGTGCCAGCAGTAGACAGGGGGACTACGAGCAGTACTTC. This chain connects TRBV12-3 or TRBV12-4 to TRBJ2-7, with 9 bases that match TRBD1. V lost 5 bases and J lost 3; bases outside the gene matches: 2. This CDR3 is built from 13 residues.

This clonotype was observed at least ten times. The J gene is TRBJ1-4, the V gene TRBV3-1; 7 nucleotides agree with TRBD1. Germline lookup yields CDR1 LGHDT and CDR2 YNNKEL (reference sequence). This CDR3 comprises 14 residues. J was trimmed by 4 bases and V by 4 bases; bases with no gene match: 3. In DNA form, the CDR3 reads TGTGCCAGCAGCCTGAGGGGGCTTAATGAAAAACTGTTTTTT. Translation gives CASSLRGLNEKLFF.

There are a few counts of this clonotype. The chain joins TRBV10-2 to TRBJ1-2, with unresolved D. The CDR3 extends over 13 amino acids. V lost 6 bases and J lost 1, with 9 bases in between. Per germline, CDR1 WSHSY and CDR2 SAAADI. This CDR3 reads CASRSDNNYGYTF. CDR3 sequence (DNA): TGCGCCAGCAGGTCGGATAATAACTATGGCTACACCTTC.

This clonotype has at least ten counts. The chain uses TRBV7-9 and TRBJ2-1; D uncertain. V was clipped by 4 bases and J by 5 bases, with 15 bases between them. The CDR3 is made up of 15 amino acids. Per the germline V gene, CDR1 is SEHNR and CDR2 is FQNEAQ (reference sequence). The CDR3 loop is CASSSTVDLNNEQFF. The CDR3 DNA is TGTGCCAGCAGCTCTACAGTAGACCTCAACAATGAGCAGTTCTTC.

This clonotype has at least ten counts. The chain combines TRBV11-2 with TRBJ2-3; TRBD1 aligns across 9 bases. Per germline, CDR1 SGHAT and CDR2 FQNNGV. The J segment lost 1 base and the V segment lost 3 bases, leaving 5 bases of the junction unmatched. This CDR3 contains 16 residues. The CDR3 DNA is TGTGCCAGCAGCTTCACTGGGGACAGGGGCACAGATACGCAGTATTTT. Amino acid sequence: CASSFTGDRGTDTQYF.